The 8 T cell receptor beta chains reported below all come from one sample, sequenced in a study of blood T cell repertoires in COVID-19. Profiling relied on immunoSEQ multiplex PCR, and the TCRdb table lists in-frame clones only, not all of them. The table includes 35,000 to 50,000 clones, approximately 85% detected once. Input material: peripheral blood. The receptors were gathered from a man aged 55 to 70 with acute or convalescent COVID-19.

This clone appeared once. The CDR3 reads CASSLEQGISLLGAFF. The CDR3 DNA reads as TGTGCCAGCAGCTTGGAACAGGGTATTTCATTGTTGGGAGCTTTCTTT. The rearrangement links TRBV5-4 to TRBJ1-1; tentatively, D is TRBD1 (6 bases). V shed 0 bases and J shed 10 bases, with 22 bases lying between them. CDR1 is SGHNT, CDR2 YYREEE, per germline (reference sequence). The CDR3 is made up of 16 amino acids.

This clone was found a few times. This sequence joins TRBV24-1 and TRBJ2-7; 8 nucleotides align to TRBD1. Germline-derived CDR1 and CDR2 are KGHDR and SFDVKD. The CDR3 extends over 13 amino acids. V gave up 4 bases and J gave up 3 bases; unmatched junction bases: 1. CDR3 sequence reads: CATSEGQGYEQYF. The CDR3 nucleotides are TGTGCCACCAGTGAAGGACAGGGCTACGAGCAGTACTTC.

Only one count was recorded for this clone. The rearrangement joins TRBV7-3 to TRBJ2-3; a possible D gene is TRBD1 (5 bases). Looked up from germline, CDR1 is SGHTA and CDR2 is FQGTGA. The CDR3 spans 16 residues. The V gene lost 5 bases and the J gene lost 2 bases, with 17 bases spanning the gap. Here the CDR3 reads CASSLHGDSNTDTQYF. The DNA of the CDR3 is TGTGCCAGCAGCCTCCACGGAGACAGCAACACAGATACGCAGTATTTT.

The chain recombines TRBV28 with TRBJ2-7; 7 positions agree with TRBD1. The CDR3 totals 14 residues. V dropped 5 bases and J dropped 5; count of bases not matched to a gene: 9. Germline loops: CDR1 MDHEN, CDR2 SYDVKM. DNA of the CDR3: TGTGCCAGCAGTCCCCTGGGACAGCGCAACGAGCAGTACTTC. The encoded protein is CASSPLGQRNEQYF.

The chain recombines TRBV6-2 or TRBV6-3 with TRBJ2-3, with 8 positions matching TRBD1. Germline CDR1 is MNHEY and CDR2 is SVGEGT. The CDR3 loop spans 15 amino acids. V lost 5 bases and J lost 2; bases outside the gene matches: 6. This CDR3 reads CASSGTGSHTDTQYF. DNA for the CDR3: TGTGCCAGCAGTGGGACAGGTTCCCACACAGATACGCAGTATTTT.

The chain recombines TRBV28 with TRBJ2-2; tentative D call: TRBD1 (6 bases). V lost 11 bases to trimming and J lost 1 base, with 17 bases between them. This CDR3 has 15 amino acids. Germline CDR1 reads MDHEN; CDR2 reads SYDVKM. CDR3 coding DNA: TGTGCCGTCCCCATTGGGACAAGGAACACCGGGGAGCTGTTTTTT. Its protein product is CAVPIGTRNTGELFF.

J is TRBJ2-5 and V is TRBV29-1, with TRBD2 identical over 8 bases. The CDR3 is 14 amino acids. Per the germline V gene, CDR1 is SQVTM and CDR2 is ANQGSEA. V lost 0 bases to trimming and J lost 4 bases; unmatched junction nucleotides: 4. Here the CDR3 reads CSVEDPGGRETQYF. The CDR3, as DNA: TGCAGCGTTGAAGATCCGGGAGGGAGAGAGACCCAGTACTTC. The full variable domain, rest sourced from reference TRBV29-1 and TRBJ2-5, is SAVISQKPSRDICQRGTSLTIQCQVDSQVTMMFWYRQQPGQSLTLIATANQGSEATYESGFVIDKFPISRPNLTFSTLTVSNMSPEDSSIYLCSVEDPGGRETQYFGPGTRLLVL.

The chain joins TRBV5-1 to TRBJ2-2; D is perhaps TRBD1 (6 bases). Germline V gives CDR1 SGHRS, CDR2 YFSETQ. V shed 1 base and J shed 0 bases, with 7 bases lying between them. The CDR3 spans 15 residues. CDR3 loop: CASSLWGPNTGELFF. The DNA of the CDR3 is TGCGCCAGCAGCTTGTGGGGGCCGAACACCGGGGAGCTGTTTTTT.